Listed here are 3 T cell receptor beta chains from one sample, sequenced in a study of T cells in Graves' hyperthyroidism and ophthalmopathy. Amplification targeted TCR beta CDR3 regions from RNA transcripts. The HTBI primer set drove a first-round RT-PCR of the TCR CDR3. Using its own MiXCR run on the multiplex PCR reads, TCRdb lists one record per CDR3 protein. The repertoire holds approximately 210,000 distinct CDR3 sequences, with 17% as singletons. Sequenced sample: blood. Receptor source: a man aged 45 to 65 with Graves' hyperthyroidism.

This clonotype was seen at least ten times. This chain uses TRBV7-9 with TRBJ2-2; tentatively, D is TRBD2 (5 bases). The germline CDR1 and CDR2 sequences are SEHNR and FQNEAQ (reference sequence). The CDR3 spans 14 residues. V dropped 3 bases and J dropped 7 bases, with 12 bases sitting between them. The DNA of the CDR3 is TGTGCCAGCAGCTTGAGGCGAGGAGGCGGGGAGCTGTTTTTT. This codes for CASSLRRGGGELFF.

Regarding this clonotype: Just one base apart from a much larger clone, this may be a read error. This rearrangement joins TRBV2 to TRBJ2-5, with D unresolved. The CDR3 sequence is 14 residues long. Germline V gene sequence: CDR1 SNHLY, CDR2 FYNNEI. CDR3: CASSESSVQEAQYF. CDR3 in DNA: TGTGCCAGCAGTGAGAGTAGTGTTCAAGAGGCCCAGTACTTC.

This clonotype was counted at least ten times. The chain joins TRBV4-2 to TRBJ1-2; a weak D match, TRBD1 (6 bases). This CDR3 has 16 residues. Germline values: CDR1 LGHNA, CDR2 YNFKEQ. V was clipped by 0 bases and J by 7 bases, with 18 bases between them. The CDR3 sequence: CASSQELRQGLLGYTF. CDR3 nucleotide sequence: TGTGCCAGCAGCCAAGAGCTGAGGCAGGGGCTCCTTGGCTACACCTTC.